This T cell receptor (beta chain) stems from a study of OX40 agonist ivuxolimab in advanced cancers. Background on the whole study: Ivuxolimab was an agonistic, fully human IgG2 monoclonal antibody directed against OX40 (CD134), a costimulatory receptor. Partial responses occurred in three dose-escalation patients: two with cutaneous melanoma and one with hepatocellular carcinoma. Of the roughly 53 patients in dose escalation, about 20 had hepatocellular carcinoma, some 15 had melanoma, 9 had renal cell carcinoma and 9 had head and neck cancer. Intravenous ivuxolimab was administered to patients every 2 weeks at six dose levels: 0.01, 0.1, 0.3, 1.5, 3 and 10 mg/kg. In the dose-escalation cohort, roughly 80% of patients were male, and the mean age was approximately 55 years, with a range of 23 to 79. The paper covers the monotherapy dose-escalation part of the phase I ivuxolimab trial, which included N ≈ 57 patients. The point of sequencing TCRbeta in the periphery was to test whether ivuxolimab changed TCR sequence diversity and drove clonal T-cell expansion. Prior anti-PD-1, anti-PD-L1 or anti-CTLA-4 therapy was permitted, and checkpoint inhibitors had been received by roughly 42% of dose-escalation patients. What the work shows at the level of the full study, not this receptor alone: Low levels of normalized T-cell clonal expansion were also seen in some patients who did not respond. Clonal expansion of both CD4+ and CD8+ blood T cells was observed from baseline to week 6 at doses 0.1 to 3.0 mg/kg. Which antigens the clonally expanded peripheral T cells were specific for was not determined. On average, CD8+ T cells showed more expanded clones than CD4+ T cells after ivuxolimab. Partial responders in the 0.1-3.0 mg/kg groups had among the lowest normalized peripheral clonal expansion, especially among CD8+ T cells.

Spanning cysteine to phenylalanine, the CDR3 consists of 15 amino acids. CDR3 DNA is the only sequence kept; it has 45 bases, read in frame from the first base. Sequences MNHEY (CDR1) and SMNVEV (CDR2) are obtained from the germline V gene (reference sequence). V is pruned by 3 bases and J by 5 bases, leaving 3 bases of the junction without a gene match. Genomic DNA was extracted from sorted cells for sequencing of the TCRbeta CDR3 region. The immunoSEQ Assay was used for sequencing of TCRbeta CDR3 regions. TCRdb carries this immuneACCESS record with in-frame sequences only. Its versions omit some clonotypes, under half of them owing to an unresolved V gene in the studies checked, with the rest unexplained. This sample comprises 30,000 to 35,000 clones, around 90% of them detected only once. The ten largest clones capture under 45% of the sample. Comments on this clone: The target of this receptor is not known. Per-base qualities were not stored, and no clone one base away is much larger.

The trial excluded patients who had a history of autoimmune disease or who were on systemic immunosuppression. Peripheral blood for TCR sequencing was collected from all dose cohorts at baseline, on cycle 4 day 1, and on cycle 7 day 1. The samples were drawn from a first-in-human, open-label, multicenter phase I dose-escalation trial of ivuxolimab. Adults with locally advanced or metastatic melanoma, renal cell, hepatocellular, or head and neck squamous cell carcinoma were enrolled in the trial. Before TCR sequencing, CD4+ T cells and CD8+ T cells were sorted from peripheral blood as separate populations.

Here the sequenced sample was CD4+ or CD8+ T cells sorted from blood, taken in a trial of the OX40 agonist ivuxolimab. The TCR comes from an adult with an advanced solid tumor such as melanoma, head and neck, liver or kidney cancer. Recombination joined TRBV27 with TRBJ2-2, with TRBD2 identical over 10 junction bases. DNA sequence: TGTGCCAGCAGTTTTCTAGCGGGAGTTACCGGGGAGCTGTTTTTT. Its coded protein is CASSFLAGVTGELFF.